The sequence of this TCR beta chain was determined in a study of blood T cell repertoires in COVID-19. The trim removed 6 bases at V and 6 bases at J, leaving 2 bases unmatched. The CDR3 is 12 amino acids. Germline V gene data show CDR1 as MDHEN and CDR2 as SYDVKM. TCRdb keeps only in-frame clones here, not all; method: immunoSEQ multiplex PCR. Counted here are hundreds of thousands of clones, more than 70% occurring once; the ten biggest clones make up roughly 8%. The receptor was isolated from a woman aged 45 to 65 who had recovered from COVID-19. The chain employs TRBV28 and TRBJ1-2; 9 bases are a match to TRBD1. Sequencing was done on a sample of peripheral blood. CDR3 protein: CASSGQGNGYTF. The CDR3 DNA reads TGTGCCAGCAGCGGACAGGGGAATGGCTACACCTTC.